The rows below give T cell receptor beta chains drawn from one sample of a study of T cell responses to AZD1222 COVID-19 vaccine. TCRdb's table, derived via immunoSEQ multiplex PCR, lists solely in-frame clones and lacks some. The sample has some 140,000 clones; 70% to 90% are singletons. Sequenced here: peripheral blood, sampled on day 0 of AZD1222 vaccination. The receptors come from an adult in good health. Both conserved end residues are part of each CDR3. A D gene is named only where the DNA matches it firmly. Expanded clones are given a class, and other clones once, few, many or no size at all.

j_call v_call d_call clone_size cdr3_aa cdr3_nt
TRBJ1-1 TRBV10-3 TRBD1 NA CAISVGQGRNTEAFF TGTGCCATCAGTGTGGGACAGGGGCGGAACACTGAAGCTTTCTTT
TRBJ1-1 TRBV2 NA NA CASSENPGPTEAFF TGTGCCAGCAGTGAAAACCCGGGACCCACTGAAGCTTTCTTT
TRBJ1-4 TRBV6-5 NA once CASSLTGIDEKLFF TGTGCCAGCAGTCTGACAGGCATCGATGAAAAACTGTTTTTT
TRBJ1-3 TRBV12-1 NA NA CASSYRSDRSSSGNTIYF TGTGCCAGCAGCTATCGATCGGACAGGAGCAGCTCTGGAAACACCATATATTTT
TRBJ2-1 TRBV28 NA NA CASNSLGRINDEQFF TGTGCCAGCAATTCACTAGGAAGGATCAACGATGAGCAGTTCTTC
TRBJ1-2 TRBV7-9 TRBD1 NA CASSLAGAGGFGYTF TGTGCCAGCAGCTTAGCTGGGGCAGGGGGCTTTGGCTACACCTTC
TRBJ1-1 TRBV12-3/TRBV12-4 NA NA CASSLSENTEAFF TGTGCCAGCAGTTTATCGGAGAACACTGAAGCTTTCTTT
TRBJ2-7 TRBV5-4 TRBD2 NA CASSLELAGDEQYF TGTGCCAGCAGCTTGGAACTAGCGGGAGATGAGCAGTACTTC
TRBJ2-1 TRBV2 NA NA CASSGTRGTHSEQFF TGTGCCAGCAGTGGGACACGCGGAACACACTCAGAGCAGTTCTTC
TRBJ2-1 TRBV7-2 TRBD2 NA CASSLISGGALGNEQFF TGTGCCAGCAGCTTAATCAGCGGGGGGGCCTTGGGCAATGAGCAGTTCTTC
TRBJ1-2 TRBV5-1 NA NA CASSLERPNYGYTF TGCGCCAGCAGCTTGGAACGGCCTAACTATGGCTACACCTTC
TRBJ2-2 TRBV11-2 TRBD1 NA CASSGPTGGRKTGELFF TGTGCCAGCAGCGGTCCAACAGGGGGCCGTAAGACCGGGGAGCTGTTTTTT
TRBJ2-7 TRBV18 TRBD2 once CASSFFGGSSYEQYF TGTGCCAGCTCCTTCTTCGGCGGGAGTTCCTACGAGCAGTACTTC
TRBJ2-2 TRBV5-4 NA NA CASSLGQGSFTGELFF TGTGCCAGCAGCTTGGGTCAAGGCTCTTTCACCGGGGAGCTGTTTTTT
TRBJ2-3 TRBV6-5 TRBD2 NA CASSFSGSPDTQYF TGTGCCAGCAGTTTTAGCGGGAGCCCAGATACGCAGTATTTT